This T cell receptor (beta chain) was recorded in a study of technical replicates of blood from a few donors. The CDR3 is made up of 18 amino acids. Germline values: CDR1 LGHNA, CDR2 YNFKEQ. After removal of 0 bases from V and 5 bases from J, the junction contained 10 bases not matched to a gene. Some clones are missing from TCRdb's copy, which holds only in-frame ones; the method was immunoSEQ multiplex PCR. Counted here are about 85,000 clones, roughly 94% occurring once; the ten biggest clones make up roughly 0.25%. This receptor was taken from a human donor in good health. The chain recombines TRBV4-2 with TRBJ2-2, with 9 positions matching TRBD1. Specimen: T cells isolated from PBMCs. Here the CDR3 reads CASSQEGQGTTVTGELFF. The CDR3, as DNA: TGTGCCAGCAGCCAAGAAGGACAGGGGACGACGGTGACCGGGGAGCTGTTTTTT.